This record covers a single T cell receptor (beta chain). As yet, its antigen is unknown. Total RNA was extracted at no less than 5 micrograms per sample. V shed 4 bases and J 7 bases; nucleotides not matched to a gene: 7. Germline values: CDR1 LNHNV, CDR2 YYDKDF (reference sequence). The CDR3 is 15 amino acids. This sample is part of a study of blood T cells in healthy people across ages. For the second PCR, which ran for roughly 6 to 12 cycles, a sample-barcoded 5' primer and a J-beta primer mix were used. Each sample provided no less than 2.5 million CDR3-containing paired-end reads. Each CDR3 protein is one row after TCRdb ran MiXCR on the 5' RACE reads. The sample lists approximately 850,000 distinct CDR3 sequences, 40% to 50% seen once, with around 18% in the top ten. Study-level results: In these data, TCR beta diversity tracked strongly with naive T cell percentage. Investigators viewed diversity estimates from one million T cells as underestimates, the study reported.

Sequenced input: blood. The clonotype comes from a man between 60 and 70 years old in good health. This sequence joins TRBV15 and TRBJ1-5, with TRBD1 matching 10 bases. CDR3 sequence reads: CATSTDRGQGQPQHF. The CDR3 bases are TGTGCCACCAGCACAGACAGGGGGCAAGGACAGCCCCAGCATTTT.